Following are 20 T cell receptor beta chains from one sample sequenced in a study of Ad26.COV2.S vaccination and SARS-CoV-2 variants (dated by TCRdb to the early 2020s). Library preparation was by the immunoSEQ multiplex PCR assay. The table comes from immuneACCESS by way of TCRdb, which keeps in-frame sequences with V and J called. Part of the clones is missing from these tables; in studies checked, under half for an unresolved V gene and the rest for unknown reasons. The sample table records 350,000 to 500,000 clones; roughly 87% of these occur just once. Roughly 4% of the sample is in the top ten clones. The sample's treatment or condition, from its label and the paper: around 19 received Ad26.COV2.S at low or high dose, single or two shots; roughly 5 received placebo; per-sample allocation not given. For vaccine and placebo recipients, the sequenced repertoires came from samples collected on day 63 after the first injection.

Specimen: peripheral blood, collected in a trial of Ad26.COV2.S vaccine versus placebo. The receptors stem from a person aged 18-65 years who received the Ad26.COV2.S COVID-19 vaccine or a placebo.

The CDR3 reads CASSLPGVGETQYF. The CDR3 DNA reads TGTGCCAGCAGCTTGCCAGGGGTGGGTGAGACCCAGTACTTC. This rearrangement joins TRBV7-9 to TRBJ2-5, with D perhaps TRBD1 (6 bases). The CDR3 is made up of 14 amino acids. Per germline, CDR1 SEHNR and CDR2 FQNEAQ (reference sequence). The germline V and J ends were trimmed by 3 bases and 5 bases, with 13 bases remaining between them.

Only one count was recorded for this clone. J is TRBJ2-1 and V is TRBV18; D gene uncertain. CDR3 length: 13 residues. CDR1 and CDR2 (germline): KGHSH, LQKENI. V lost 2 bases, J lost 7 bases, and 9 bases lay in between. CDR3 bases: TGTGCCAGCTCACCAAGGGAATTAAATGAGCAGTTCTTC. It translates to CASSPRELNEQFF.

V usage is TRBV9 and J usage is TRBJ2-5; TRBD2 aligns across 9 bases. The CDR3 consists of 15 residues. CDR1 is SGDLS and CDR2 is YYNGEE in the germline V gene. Trimming cost V 4 bases and J 2 bases; bases outside gene matches: 6. The CDR3 region has the DNA TGTGCCAGCAGCTCTAGCGGGATTGGGCAAGAGACCCAGTACTTC. Protein: CASSSSGIGQETQYF. The whole variable domain, filled in from reference TRBV9 and TRBJ2-5, reads DSGVTQTPKHLITATGQRVTLRCSPRSGDLSVYWYQQSLDQGLQFLIQYYNGEERAKGNILERFSAQQFPDLHSELNLSSLELGDSALYFCASSSSGIGQETQYFGPGTRLLVL.

J is TRBJ2-7 and V is TRBV10-1; 7 positions agree with TRBD2. Trimming cost V 6 bases and J 4 bases; bases outside gene matches: 9. The CDR3 runs 14 residues. Germline V lookup: CDR1 WNHNN, CDR2 SYGVQD (reference sequence). CDR3 region: CASRHAGEPYEQYF. The CDR3 nucleotides are TGCGCCAGCAGACACGCGGGGGAGCCATACGAGCAGTACTTC.

This sequence joins TRBV18 and TRBJ2-1; 11 bases fit TRBD2. The CDR3 extends over 16 amino acids. Germline CDR1 KGHSH, CDR2 LQKENI. V gave up 4 bases and J gave up 4 bases; unmatched junction bases: 6. The CDR3 reads CASSLGTSGTYNEQFF. As DNA, the CDR3 is TGTGCCAGCTCACTGGGGACTAGCGGAACATACAATGAGCAGTTCTTC.

This chain joins TRBV4-1 and TRBJ1-6; D gene uncertain. Germline CDR1 reads MGHRA; CDR2 reads YSYEKL. V dropped 1 base and J dropped 5 bases, with 9 bases sitting between them. This CDR3 region has 15 residues. The CDR3 sequence: CASSQGVADNSPLHF. CDR3 bases: TGCGCCAGCAGCCAAGGGGTCGCGGATAATTCACCCCTCCACTTT.

Concerning this clone: Other nucleotide sequences in the sample specify the same CDR3. The chain has TRBV7-9 and TRBJ2-5; 9 nucleotides line up with TRBD1. The CDR3 spans 15 residues. In germline, CDR1 is SEHNR, CDR2 FQNEAQ (reference sequence). Trimming removed 3 bases from V and 1 base from J; junction bases left unmatched: 3. The CDR3: CASSLGQGPQETQYF. The CDR3 DNA reads TGTGCCAGCAGCTTGGGACAGGGCCCCCAAGAGACCCAGTACTTC.

The chain is built from TRBV3-1 (or the pseudogene TRBV3-2) and TRBJ2-1, with TRBD1 as a possible D gene (6 bases). CDR1 and CDR2 from the germline V gene are LGHDT and YNNKEL (reference sequence). Trimming removed 1 base at V and 15 bases at J, with 16 bases between. The CDR3 covers 13 residues. CDR3 amino acids: CASSQADSTALFF. In DNA, the CDR3 is TGTGCCAGCAGCCAAGCGGACAGCACCGCTTTGTTCTTC.

This chain joins TRBV28 and TRBJ2-7; D is unclear. This CDR3 is built from 12 residues. Germline V gene lookup returns CDR1 MDHEN and CDR2 SYDVKM. The V gene lost 4 bases and the J gene lost 3 bases, with 7 bases spanning the gap. CDR3 loop: CASSWQSYEQYF. CDR3 nucleotide sequence: TGTGCCAGCAGTTGGCAAAGCTACGAGCAGTACTTC.

The V call is TRBV5-1, the J call TRBJ2-7; maybe TRBD1 (5 bases). V was shortened by 0 bases and J by 3 bases, with 10 bases between the two germline ends. Germline assignment: CDR1 SGHRS and CDR2 YFSETQ. This CDR3 has 14 amino acids. CDR3 in amino acids: CASSLEAGNYEQYF. CDR3 DNA sequence: TGCGCCAGCAGCTTGGAGGCAGGGAACTACGAGCAGTACTTC. The whole variable domain, remainder taken from reference TRBV5-1 and TRBJ2-7, is KAGVTQTPRYLIKTRGQQVTLSCSPISGHRSVSWYQQTPGQGLQFLFEYFSETQRNKGNFPGRFSGRQFSNSRSEMNVSTLELGDSALYLCASSLEAGNYEQYFGPGTRLTVT.

The chain uses TRBV28 and TRBJ2-5; a possible D gene is TRBD1 (5 bases). From germline, CDR1 is MDHEN and CDR2 SYDVKM. The CDR3 is 14 amino acids. Trimming took off 5 bases at V and 2 bases at J, with 12 bases between the two ends. CDR3 protein: CASSTGHLQETQYF. DNA of the CDR3: TGTGCCAGCAGTACCGGACATCTACAAGAGACCCAGTACTTC.

The V and J genes are TRBV3-1 (or the pseudogene TRBV3-2) and TRBJ2-2; 13 nucleotides align to TRBD2. Germline CDR1 LGHDT, CDR2 YNNKEL (reference sequence). The V gene end was trimmed by 1 base and the J gene end by 5 bases; junction bases not matched to a gene: 13. The CDR3 has 20 amino acids. CDR3 in amino acids: CASSQVWTSGSILRTGELFF. The DNA for the CDR3 is TGTGCCAGCAGCCAAGTTTGGACTAGCGGGAGTATCTTACGTACCGGGGAGCTGTTTTTT.

The gene calls are TRBV5-1 and TRBJ2-7; 7 bases align to TRBD1. The germline CDR1 and CDR2 sequences are SGHRS and YFSETQ. The CDR3 runs 14 residues. The trim removed 2 bases at V and 2 bases at J, leaving 4 bases unmatched. In nucleotides, the CDR3 is TGCGCCAGCAGCTTTCAACAGGGGCCCTACGAGCAGTACTTC. Translation gives CASSFQQGPYEQYF.

The rearrangement joins TRBV5-4 to TRBJ1-2; perhaps TRBD1 as D (5 bases). The CDR3 sequence is 17 residues long. Germline assignment: CDR1 SGHNT and CDR2 YYREEE (reference sequence). V gave up 4 bases and J gave up 3 bases, with 22 bases separating them. CDR3 in DNA: TGTGCCAGCAGCCTCTCCTCATACGGGACGGACCACTATGGCTACACCTTC. As protein: CASSLSSYGTDHYGYTF.

In this sample, this clone turned up a few times. The CDR3 is CASSGGQGHTGELFF. DNA of the CDR3: TGTGCCAGCAGTGGCGGCCAGGGCCACACCGGGGAGCTGTTTTTT. The genes are TRBV2 and TRBJ2-2, with D perhaps matching TRBD1 (5 bases). CDR1 is SNHLY, CDR2 FYNNEI, per germline. This CDR3 has 15 residues. Trimming took off 4 bases at V and 3 bases at J, with 12 bases between the two ends.

The chain couples TRBV7-6 to TRBJ2-5; TRBD1 is a possible D gene (6 bases). The length of the CDR3 is 16 residues. From germline, CDR1 is SGHVS and CDR2 FNYEAQ. Trimming took off 4 bases at V and 5 bases at J, with 20 bases between the two ends. CDR3 sequence: CASSSLSAGEGETQYF. For the CDR3, the DNA is TGTGCCAGCAGCTCCCTAAGTGCAGGGGAAGGGGAGACCCAGTACTTC.

The rearrangement links TRBV9 to TRBJ1-1, with TRBD1 as a possible D gene (5 bases). The CDR3 consists of 17 residues. Trimming pared 0 bases from V and 3 bases from J, leaving 18 bases between. CDR1 is SGDLS, CDR2 YYNGEE, per germline. The CDR3 loop reads CASSVGPGTEGDTEAFF. The DNA for the CDR3 is TGTGCCAGCAGCGTAGGACCGGGTACCGAAGGGGACACTGAAGCTTTCTTT.

CDR3 sequence reads: CASTPSGGNPYNEQFF. As DNA, the CDR3 is TGTGCCAGTACCCCCTCGGGGGGGAACCCCTACAATGAGCAGTTCTTC. The rearrangement uses TRBV19 and TRBJ2-1, with TRBD2 matching over 8 bases. The CDR3 length is 16 residues. The V segment lost 7 bases and the J segment 2 bases; nucleotides outside the gene matches: 10. Germline V gene sequence: CDR1 LNHDA, CDR2 SQIVND (reference sequence).

With respect to this clone: A read error is possible here, since a much larger clone lies one base away. Other DNA sequences in this sample translate to the same CDR3. The chain employs TRBV28 and TRBJ1-5; D unresolved. Per germline, CDR1 MDHEN and CDR2 SYDVKM. The CDR3 spans 12 residues. V was clipped by 3 bases and J by 0 bases, with 0 bases between them. CDR3 nucleotides: TGTGCCAGCAGTTTTAGCAATCAGCCCCAGCATTTT. This encodes CASSFSNQPQHF.

There are a few counts of this clone. This chain links TRBV5-1 with TRBJ2-5; perhaps TRBD1 as D (5 bases). The CDR3 has 16 residues. Germline-derived CDR1 and CDR2 are SGHRS and YFSETQ. Deletions cut 4 bases from V and 2 bases from J, with 18 bases between. CDR3 nucleotides: TGCGCCAGCAGCCCACAGGCAAGGGTCCGGCAAGAGACCCAGTACTTC. Protein sequence: CASSPQARVRQETQYF.